This is a list of T cell receptor beta chains from one sample in a study of early T cells in non-severe SARS-CoV-2 infection. TCRdb independently ran MiXCR on the 5' RACE reads; one entry per CDR3 protein. The top ten hold about 5.3% of the sample, which has 70,000 to 95,000 distinct CDR3 sequences, roughly 9.6% seen once. Sequenced material: whole blood. These receptors all stem from an adult who was a healthcare worker with PCR-confirmed SARS-CoV-2 infection or an uninfected control (not recorded which). CDR3s include the opening cysteine and the closing phenylalanine or tryptophan. The D gene is left open where the match is weak. A clone size is listed for some rows: how often the clone was seen (once, few, many), or a class if it is expanded.

d_call clone_size j_call v_call cdr3_aa cdr3_nt
TRBD1 many TRBJ1-6 TRBV7-2 CASSLAGGQTNSPLHF TGTGCCAGCAGCTTAGCGGGGGGACAGACCAATTCACCCCTCCACTTT
NA many TRBJ2-3 TRBV28 CASSLGSTDTQYF TGTGCCAGCAGTTTAGGCTCCACAGATACGCAGTATTTT
TRBD1 many TRBJ2-7 TRBV20-1 CSARDEWTGNDEQYF TGCAGTGCTAGAGATGAATGGACAGGGAACGACGAGCAGTACTTC
NA many TRBJ1-2 TRBV9 CASSVAPTYGYTF TGTGCCAGCAGCGTAGCACCAACCTATGGCTACACCTTC
NA once TRBJ2-1 TRBV5-4 CASSLALPTGPLGGKQFF TGTGCCAGCAGCTTGGCCCTACCGACGGGCCCTCTAGGGGGGAAGCAGTTCTTC
NA NA TRBJ1-2 TRBV6-1 CASSEALGRGENYGYTF TGTGCCAGCAGTGAAGCACTGGGCAGGGGCGAGAACTATGGCTACACCTTC
TRBD1 many TRBJ2-7 TRBV27 CARFRDRDYEQYF TGTGCCAGGTTCCGGGACAGGGACTACGAGCAGTACTTC
TRBD1 many TRBJ2-7 TRBV20-1 CSARQGTVDYEQYF TGCAGTGCTAGACAAGGGACAGTTGACTACGAGCAGTACTTC
TRBD2 NA TRBJ2-7 TRBV6-6 CASTHSPSGLSYEQYF TGTGCCAGCACCCACTCGCCTAGCGGGTTATCCTACGAGCAGTACTTC
NA many TRBJ2-3 TRBV7-3 CASSLDSTDTQYF TGTGCCAGCAGCTTAGACTCAACAGATACGCAGTATTTT
NA NA TRBJ1-3 TRBV4-1 CASSQSVGTINTIYF TGCGCCAGCAGCCAAAGTGTGGGGACCATCAACACCATATATTTT
NA many TRBJ2-3 TRBV29-1 CSSSATDTQYF TGCAGCTCCTCGGCGACAGATACGCAGTATTTT
TRBD1 NA TRBJ1-6 TRBV9 CASSAHRGPGDSPLHF TGTGCCAGCAGCGCACACAGGGGGCCGGGTGATTCACCCCTCCACTTT
NA NA TRBJ2-1 TRBV14 CASSSRTVYNEQFF TGTGCCAGCAGCTCCCGGACAGTGTACAATGAGCAGTTCTTC